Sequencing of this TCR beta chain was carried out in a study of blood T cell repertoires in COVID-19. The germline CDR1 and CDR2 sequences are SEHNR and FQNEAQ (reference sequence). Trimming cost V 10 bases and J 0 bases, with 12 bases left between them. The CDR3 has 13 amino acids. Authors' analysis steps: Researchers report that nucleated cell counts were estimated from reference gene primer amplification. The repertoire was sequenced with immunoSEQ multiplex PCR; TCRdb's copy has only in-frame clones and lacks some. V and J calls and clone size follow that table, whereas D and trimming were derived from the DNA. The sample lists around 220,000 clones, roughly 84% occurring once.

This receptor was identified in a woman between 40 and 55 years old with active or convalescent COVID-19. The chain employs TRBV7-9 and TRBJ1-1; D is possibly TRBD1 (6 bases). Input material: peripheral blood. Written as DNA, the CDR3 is TGTGCCACCAACAGGGCCATGAACACTGAAGCTTTCTTT. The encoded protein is CATNRAMNTEAFF.